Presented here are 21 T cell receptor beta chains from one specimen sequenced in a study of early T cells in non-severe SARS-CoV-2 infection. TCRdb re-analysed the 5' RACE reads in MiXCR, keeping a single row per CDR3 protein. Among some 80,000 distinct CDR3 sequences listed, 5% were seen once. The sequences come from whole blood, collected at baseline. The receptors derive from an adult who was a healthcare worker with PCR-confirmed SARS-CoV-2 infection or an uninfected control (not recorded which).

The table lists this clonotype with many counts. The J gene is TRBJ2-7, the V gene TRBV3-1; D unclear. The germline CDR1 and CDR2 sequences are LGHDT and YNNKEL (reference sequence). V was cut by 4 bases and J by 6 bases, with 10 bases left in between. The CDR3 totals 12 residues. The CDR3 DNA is TGTGCCAGCAGCCCCTCAGCCGGCGAGCAGTACTTC. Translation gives CASSPSAGEQYF.

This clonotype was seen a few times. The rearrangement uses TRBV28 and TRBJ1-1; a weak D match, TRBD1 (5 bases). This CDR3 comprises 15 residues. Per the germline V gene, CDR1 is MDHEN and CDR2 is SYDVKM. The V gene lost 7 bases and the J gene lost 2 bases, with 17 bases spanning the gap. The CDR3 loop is CASTSDGAFNTEAFF. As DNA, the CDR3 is TGTGCCAGCACCTCCGACGGGGCTTTTAACACTGAAGCTTTCTTT.

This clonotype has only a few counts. The CDR3 nucleotides read TGTGCCAGCAGTCAACAGGGGGCAGTTCGCTACAATGAGCAGTTCTTC. Its translation is CASSQQGAVRYNEQFF. The rearrangement joins TRBV6-5 to TRBJ2-1; 9 bases line up with TRBD1. This CDR3 is 16 amino acids long. Germline V gene lookup returns CDR1 MNHEY and CDR2 SVGAGI. Trimming at V came to 5 bases and at J to 3 bases, leaving 8 bases not matched to a gene.

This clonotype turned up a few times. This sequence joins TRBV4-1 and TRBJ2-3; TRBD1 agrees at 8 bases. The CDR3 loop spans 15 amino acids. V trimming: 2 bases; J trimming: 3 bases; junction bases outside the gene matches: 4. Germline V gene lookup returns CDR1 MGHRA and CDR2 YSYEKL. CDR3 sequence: CASSQLDRVTDTQYF. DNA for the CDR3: TGCGCCAGCAGCCAACTGGACAGGGTGACAGATACGCAGTATTTT.

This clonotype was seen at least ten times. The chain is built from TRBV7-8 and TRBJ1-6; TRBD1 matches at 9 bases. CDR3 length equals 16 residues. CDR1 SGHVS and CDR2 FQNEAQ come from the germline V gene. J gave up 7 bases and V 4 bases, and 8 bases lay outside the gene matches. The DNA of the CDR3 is TGTGCCAGCAGCTCGACAGGGGGATATTTCAATTCACCCCTCCACTTT. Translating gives CASSSTGGYFNSPLHF.

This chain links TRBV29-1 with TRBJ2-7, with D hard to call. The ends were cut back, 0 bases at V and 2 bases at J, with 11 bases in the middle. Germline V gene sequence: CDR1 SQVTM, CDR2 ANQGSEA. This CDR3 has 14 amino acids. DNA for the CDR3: TGCAGCGTTGAAGATTTAATAAACCCCTACGAGCAGTACTTC. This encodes CSVEDLINPYEQYF.

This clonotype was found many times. This chain's CDR3 is CASSQGWSFRNEQYF. The CDR3 nucleotides read TGTGCCAGCAGCCAAGGATGGAGCTTCCGAAACGAGCAGTACTTC. The chain combines TRBV14 with TRBJ2-7, with D hard to call. The V end lost 1 base, the J end lost 5 bases, and 15 bases lay between the germline ends. Germline V CDR1 and CDR2: SGHDN, FVKESK. This CDR3 region has 15 residues. Using reference TRBV14 and TRBJ2-7 for the parts outside the CDR3, the full variable domain is EAGVTQFPSHSVIEKGQTVTLRCDPISGHDNLYWYRRVMGKEIKFLLHFVKESKQDESGMPNNRFLAERTGGTYSTLKVQPAELEDSGVYFCASSQGWSFRNEQYFGPGTRLTVT.

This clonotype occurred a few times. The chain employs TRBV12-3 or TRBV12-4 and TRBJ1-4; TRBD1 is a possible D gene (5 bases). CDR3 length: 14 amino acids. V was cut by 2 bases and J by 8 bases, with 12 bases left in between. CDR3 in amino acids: CASSLRQGMEKLFF. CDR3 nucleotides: TGTGCCAGCAGTTTACGGCAGGGTATGGAAAAACTGTTTTTT.

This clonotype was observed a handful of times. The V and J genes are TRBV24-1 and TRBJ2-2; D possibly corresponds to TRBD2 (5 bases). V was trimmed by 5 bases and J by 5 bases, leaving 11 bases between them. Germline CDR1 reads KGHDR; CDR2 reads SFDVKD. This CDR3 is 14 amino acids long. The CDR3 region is CATSGGVGTGELFF. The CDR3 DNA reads TGTGCCACCAGTGGGGGAGTTGGGACCGGGGAGCTGTTTTTT.

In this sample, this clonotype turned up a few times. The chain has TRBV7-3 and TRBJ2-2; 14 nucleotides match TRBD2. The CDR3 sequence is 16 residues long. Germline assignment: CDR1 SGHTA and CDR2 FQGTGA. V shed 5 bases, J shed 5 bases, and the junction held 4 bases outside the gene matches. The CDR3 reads CASSPGTSGSTGELFF. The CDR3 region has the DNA TGTGCCAGCAGCCCGGGGACTAGCGGGAGTACCGGGGAGCTGTTTTTT.

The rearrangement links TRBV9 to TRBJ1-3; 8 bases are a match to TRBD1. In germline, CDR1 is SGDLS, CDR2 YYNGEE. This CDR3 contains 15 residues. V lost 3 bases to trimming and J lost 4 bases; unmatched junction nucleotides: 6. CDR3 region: CASSADRGAGNTIYF. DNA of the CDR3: TGTGCCAGCAGCGCTGACAGGGGAGCAGGAAACACCATATATTTT.

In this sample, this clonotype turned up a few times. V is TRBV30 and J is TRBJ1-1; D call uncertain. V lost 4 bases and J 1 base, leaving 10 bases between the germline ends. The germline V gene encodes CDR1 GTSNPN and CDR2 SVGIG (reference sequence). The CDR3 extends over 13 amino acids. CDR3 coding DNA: TGTGCCTGGATGTGGACGGGGAACACTGAAGCTTTCTTT. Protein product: CAWMWTGNTEAFF.

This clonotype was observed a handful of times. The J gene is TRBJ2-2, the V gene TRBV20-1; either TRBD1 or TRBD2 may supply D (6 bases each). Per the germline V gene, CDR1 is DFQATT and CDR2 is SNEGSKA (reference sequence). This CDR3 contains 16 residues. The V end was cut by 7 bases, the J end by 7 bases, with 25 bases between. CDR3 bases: TGCAGTGTACTGGGGGCAGCAGGAGGGCGCGTCGGGGAGCTGTTTTTT. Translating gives CSVLGAAGGRVGELFF.

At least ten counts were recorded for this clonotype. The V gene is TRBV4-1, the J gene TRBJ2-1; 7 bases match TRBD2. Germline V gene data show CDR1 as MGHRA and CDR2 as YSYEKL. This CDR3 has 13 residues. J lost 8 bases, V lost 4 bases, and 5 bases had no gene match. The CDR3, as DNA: TGCGCCAGCAGCCCCGGGACTAAGGATGAGCAGTTCTTC. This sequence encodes CASSPGTKDEQFF.

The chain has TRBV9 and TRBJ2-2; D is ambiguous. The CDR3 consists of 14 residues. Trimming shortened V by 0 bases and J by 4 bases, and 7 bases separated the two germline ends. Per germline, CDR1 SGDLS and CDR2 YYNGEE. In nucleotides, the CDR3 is TGTGCCAGCAGCGTAGGCGGAGTCACCGGGGAGCTGTTTTTT. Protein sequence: CASSVGGVTGELFF. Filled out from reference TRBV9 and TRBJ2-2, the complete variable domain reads DSGVTQTPKHLITATGQRVTLRCSPRSGDLSVYWYQQSLDQGLQFLIQYYNGEERAKGNILERFSAQQFPDLHSELNLSSLELGDSALYFCASSVGGVTGELFFGEGSRLTVL.

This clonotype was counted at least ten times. The CDR3 loop reads CASSQDSFEQFF. The CDR3 DNA is TGTGCCAGCAGCCAAGATAGTTTCGAGCAGTTCTTC. The chain carries TRBV4-2 and TRBJ2-1; D unresolved. There are 12 residues in the CDR3. Germline V gene data show CDR1 as LGHNA and CDR2 as YNFKEQ. Trimming shortened V by 0 bases and J by 10 bases, and 7 bases separated the two germline ends.

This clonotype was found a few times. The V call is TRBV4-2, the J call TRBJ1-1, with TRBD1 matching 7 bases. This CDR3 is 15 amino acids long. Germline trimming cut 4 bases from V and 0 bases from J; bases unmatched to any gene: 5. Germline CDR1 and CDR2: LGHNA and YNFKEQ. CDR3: CASSRQGSMNTEAFF. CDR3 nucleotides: TGTGCCAGCAGCCGACAGGGAAGCATGAACACTGAAGCTTTCTTT.

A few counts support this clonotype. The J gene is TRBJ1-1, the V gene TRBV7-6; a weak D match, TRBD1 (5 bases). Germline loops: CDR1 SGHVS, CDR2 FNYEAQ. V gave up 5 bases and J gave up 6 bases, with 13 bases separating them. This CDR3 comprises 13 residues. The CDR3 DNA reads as TGTGCCAGCAGCGGGGGGAGGGTATCTGAAGCTTTCTTT. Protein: CASSGGRVSEAFF.

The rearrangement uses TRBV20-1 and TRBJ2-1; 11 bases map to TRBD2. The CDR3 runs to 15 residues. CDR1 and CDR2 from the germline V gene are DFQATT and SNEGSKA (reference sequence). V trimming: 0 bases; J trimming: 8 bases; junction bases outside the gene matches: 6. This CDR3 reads CSARDLAGGIDEQFF. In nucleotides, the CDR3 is TGCAGTGCTAGAGATTTAGCGGGAGGGATCGATGAGCAGTTCTTC.

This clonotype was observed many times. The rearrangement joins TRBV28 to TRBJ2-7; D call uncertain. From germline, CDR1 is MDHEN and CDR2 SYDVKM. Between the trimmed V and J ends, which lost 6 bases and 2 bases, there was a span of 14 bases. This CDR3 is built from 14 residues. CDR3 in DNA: TGTGCCAGCAGACCTCCTTCGGGCGCCTACGAGCAGTACTTC. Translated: CASRPPSGAYEQYF. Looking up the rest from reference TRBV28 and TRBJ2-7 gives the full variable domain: DVKVTQSSRYLVKRTGEKVFLECVQDMDHENMFWYRQDPGLGLRLIYFSYDVKMKEKGDIPEGYSVSREKKERFSLILESASTNQTSMYLCASRPPSGAYEQYFGPGTRLTVT.

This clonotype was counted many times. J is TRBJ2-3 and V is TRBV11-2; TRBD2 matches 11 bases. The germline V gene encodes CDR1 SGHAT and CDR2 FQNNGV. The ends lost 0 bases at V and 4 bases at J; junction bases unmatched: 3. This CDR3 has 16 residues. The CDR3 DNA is TGTGCCAGCAGCTTAGATACTAGCGGGAGTGCAGATACGCAGTATTTT. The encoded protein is CASSLDTSGSADTQYF.